Presented here are 26 T cell receptor beta chains from one specimen sequenced in a study of metastatic and nonmetastatic thyroid tumors. Thyroid surgery had not been preceded by any treatment in any patient. Using MiXCR, TCRdb reanalyzed the PCR reads. The table includes roughly 89,000 clones, approximately 13% detected once. The sample consisted of tumor tissue. The receptor source for this set is a female donor with papillary thyroid cancer or a benign thyroid nodule (not recorded which). Some clones in this sample may be carry-over from other donors' samples.

In this sample, this clone turned up many times. V usage is TRBV9 and J usage is TRBJ1-1; no clear D gene. Germline V lookup: CDR1 SGDLS, CDR2 YYNGEE. The length of the CDR3 is 13 residues. Trimming shortened V by 3 bases and J by 0 bases, and 6 bases separated the two germline ends. In DNA form, the CDR3 reads TGTGCCAGCAGCGAGTGGCTGAACACTGAAGCTTTCTTT. Encoded protein: CASSEWLNTEAFF.

In regard to this clone: One end of the junction does not line up with germline, which may come from a read error. The V call is TRBV5-1, the J call TRBJ2-1; 8 bases align to TRBD2. The CDR3 has 13 residues. Per the germline V gene, CDR1 is SGHRS and CDR2 is YFSETQ. This chain's CDR3 is CAGSLGTSNEQFF. The CDR3 coding sequence is TGCGCCGGCAGCCTCGGGACTAGCAATGAGCAGTTCTTC.

The sample holds many counts of this clone. The chain has TRBV20-1 and TRBJ2-2, with D possibly being TRBD1 (6 bases). V was trimmed by 0 bases and J by 0 bases, leaving 11 bases between them. The CDR3 spans 16 residues. The germline V gene encodes CDR1 DFQATT and CDR2 SNEGSKA (reference sequence). Written as DNA, the CDR3 is TGCAGTGCTAGAGATGGGACACAAGCGAACACCGGGGAGCTGTTTTTT. It specifies CSARDGTQANTGELFF.

This clone was recorded a few times. The chain is built from TRBV5-6 and TRBJ2-1; D is tentatively TRBD1 or TRBD2 (6 bases each). Trimming cost V 1 base and J 1 base, with 15 bases left between them. Germline loops: CDR1 SGHDT, CDR2 YYEEEE. The CDR3 has 17 amino acids. CDR3 residues: CASSLMIRGTSYNEQFF. The CDR3 DNA is TGTGCCAGCAGCTTGATGATCCGGGGGACATCCTACAATGAGCAGTTCTTC.

This clone was picked up many times. The chain combines TRBV14 with TRBJ1-6; TRBD1 might be the D (6 bases). Germline V lookup: CDR1 SGHDN, CDR2 FVKESK. Trimming removed 8 bases from V and 5 bases from J, with 13 bases in between. The CDR3 is made up of 14 amino acids. CDR3 sequence reads: CASWGDKDNSPLHF. CDR3 bases: TGTGCCAGCTGGGGGGACAAGGATAATTCACCCCTCCACTTT.

There are many counts of this clone. V and J are TRBV20-1 and TRBJ2-3, with 10 bases lining up with TRBD2. Looked up from germline, CDR1 is DFQATT and CDR2 is SNEGSKA (reference sequence). Losses at the gene ends were 5 bases for V and 7 bases for J; bases not matched to a gene: 6. This CDR3 has 13 residues. The CDR3 bases are TGCAGTGCTTCCCCTAGCGGGAGAAATACGCAGTATTTT. As protein: CSASPSGRNTQYF.

V and J are TRBV24-1 and TRBJ2-1; 7 bases agree with TRBD1. CDR1 and CDR2 (germline): KGHDR, SFDVKD. The trim removed 11 bases at V and 1 base at J, leaving 4 bases unmatched. The CDR3 runs to 13 residues. This CDR3 reads CAIVTGSYNEQFF. CDR3 nucleotides: TGTGCCATCGTGACAGGGTCCTACAATGAGCAGTTCTTC.

This clone was picked up many times. The chain carries TRBV6-1 and TRBJ1-2, with D tentatively TRBD1 (5 bases). Germline V CDR1 and CDR2: MNHNS, SASEGT. The germline V and J ends were trimmed by 7 bases and 7 bases, with 19 bases remaining between them. The CDR3 covers 14 residues. The CDR3 loop is CASTHSGGAFGYTF. The CDR3 region has the DNA TGTGCCAGCACCCACTCAGGCGGGGCCTTTGGCTACACCTTC.

This clone was counted ten times or more. The chain combines TRBV20-1 with TRBJ2-2, with D uncertain. Deletions cut 3 bases from V and 0 bases from J, with 14 bases between. Germline V lookup: CDR1 DFQATT, CDR2 SNEGSKA (reference sequence). The CDR3 totals 16 residues. The CDR3: CSASGPPLSNTGELFF. DNA for the CDR3: TGCAGTGCTAGTGGGCCCCCGCTCTCGAACACCGGGGAGCTGTTTTTT.

This clone was observed many times. This sample includes further DNA sequences coding for the same CDR3. V usage is TRBV20-1 and J usage is TRBJ1-1, with D hard to call. This CDR3 has 11 amino acids. Trimming pared 6 bases from V and 0 bases from J, leaving 5 bases between. From germline, CDR1 is DFQATT and CDR2 SNEGSKA (reference sequence). The CDR3, as DNA: TGCAGTGCCTTACTGAACACTGAAGCTTTCTTT. Encoded protein: CSALLNTEAFF.

Concerning this clone: This may arise from a read error, as a much more abundant clone is one base away. The rearrangement links TRBV20-1 to TRBJ2-7; D assignment may be TRBD1 or TRBD2 (5 bases each). From germline, CDR1 is DFQATT and CDR2 SNEGSKA (reference sequence). Between the trimmed V and J ends, which lost 0 bases and 2 bases, there was a span of 14 bases. The CDR3 totals 15 residues. The CDR3 nucleotides read TGCAGTGCTAGAGAGCGAGGGACCGAGGCCTACGAGCAGTACTTC. Its translation: CSARERGTEAYEQYF.

The V and J genes are TRBV6-1 and TRBJ2-2; 7 bases fit TRBD2. Germline lookup yields CDR1 MNHNS and CDR2 SASEGT. Trimming at V came to 0 bases and at J to 6 bases, leaving 1 base not matched to a gene. CDR3 length: 14 amino acids. CDR3 in DNA: TGTGCCAGCAGTGAAGCGGGAGGGTCCGGGGAGCTGTTTTTT. Translated, it gives CASSEAGGSGELFF.

Concerning this clone itself: This may be a read error, as it is one base from a much larger clone. The chain uses TRBV18 and TRBJ1-1, with TRBD1 as a possible D gene (6 bases). This CDR3 contains 12 residues. Germline V CDR1 and CDR2: KGHSH, LQKENI. CDR3 sequence reads: CASSPIQGEDFF. The CDR3 DNA sequence: TGTGCCAGCTCCCCTATACAGGGTGAAGATTTCTTT.

This clone was observed many times. This chain joins TRBV5-1 and TRBJ2-2; D is ambiguous. V gave up 5 bases and J gave up 1 base, with 9 bases separating them. The CDR3 runs 14 residues. The germline gives CDR1 SGHRS, CDR2 YFSETQ. DNA of the CDR3: TGCGCCAGCAGAAACGTACTGAACACCGGGGAGCTGTTTTTT. It yields the protein CASRNVLNTGELFF.

This clone showed up many times. The chain is built from TRBV13 and TRBJ2-3, with TRBD2 matching over 9 bases. The germline CDR1 and CDR2 sequences are PRHDT and FYEKMQ (reference sequence). This CDR3 contains 16 residues. Trimming removed 5 bases from V and 2 bases from J; junction bases left unmatched: 8. The CDR3 reads CASSVRSGGSTDTQYF. The CDR3 DNA sequence: TGTGCCAGCAGCGTACGTAGCGGGGGTTCCACAGATACGCAGTATTTT.

A note on this clone: A read error is possible here, since a much larger clone lies one base away. The J gene is TRBJ2-7, the V gene TRBV5-5; the D is unclear. The CDR3 has 15 amino acids. Germline values: CDR1 SGHKS, CDR2 YYEKEE (reference sequence). The CDR3 here is CAISLVVGFSYEQYF. The CDR3 region has the DNA TGTGCCATCAGCTTGGTGGTCGGGTTCTCCTACGAGCAGTACTTC.

This clone was observed a handful of times. A much more abundant neighbour one base away suggests this may be a read error. CDR3 bases: TGTGCCAGCAGTCCCTCCATGAGAAAGACCAAGTACTTC. Translated, it gives CASSPSMRKTKYF. V and J are TRBV27 and TRBJ2-5; D unresolved. The CDR3 length is 13 residues. CDR1 MNHEY and CDR2 SMNVEV come from the germline V gene (reference sequence).

This clone was seen ten or more times. The chain uses TRBV7-6 and TRBJ2-1; D remains ambiguous. This CDR3 has 14 amino acids. V lost 4 bases, J lost 0 bases, and 7 bases lay in between. Germline CDR1 and CDR2: SGHVS and FNYEAQ. DNA of the CDR3: TGTGCCAGCAGCTCTGTGCCCTCCTACAATGAGCAGTTCTTC. It is translated as CASSSVPSYNEQFF.

In this sample, this clone turned up a few times. A read error may explain this, as a much larger clone is one base away. The CDR3 end shows no conserved phenylalanine or tryptophan, and so a read error is likely. The rearrangement uses TRBV28 and TRBJ1-5, with a possible D match to TRBD1 (6 bases). V gave up 5 bases and J gave up 0 bases, with 17 bases separating them. Germline-derived CDR1 and CDR2 are MDHEN and SYDVKM. The CDR3 spans 17 residues. The CDR3 region has the DNA TGTGCCAGCAGTCCCCTAAGGGGGAGACTTAGCAATCAGCCCCAGCATCTT. This codes for CASSPLRGRLSNQPQHL.

There are many counts of this clone. Within the sample, other DNA sequences also encode this same CDR3. This chain joins TRBV15 and TRBJ2-4, with 7 bases matching TRBD1. The CDR3 covers 16 residues. CDR1 LNHNV and CDR2 YYDKDF come from the germline V gene (reference sequence). Germline trimming cut 3 bases from V and 6 bases from J; bases unmatched to any gene: 11. In DNA form, the CDR3 reads TGTGCCACCAGCAGGCCAGTGACAGGGCCGGGAAACATTCAGTACTTC. Translating it yields CATSRPVTGPGNIQYF.

This clone occurred a few times. Here the CDR3 reads CASSFPPTSDSYEQYF. Written as DNA, the CDR3 is TGTGCCAGCAGCTTTCCCCCGACTAGCGACTCCTACGAGCAGTACTTC. The chain uses TRBV5-4 and TRBJ2-7, with TRBD2 matching over 8 bases. CDR3 size: 16 residues. The J segment lost 0 bases and the V segment lost 2 bases, leaving 7 bases of the junction unmatched. Germline loops: CDR1 SGHNT, CDR2 YYREEE (reference sequence).

The table lists this clone with a few counts. The J gene is TRBJ2-1, the V gene TRBV6-5; no reliable D call. Per the germline V gene, CDR1 is MNHEY and CDR2 is SVGAGI. V was pared by 2 bases and J by 9 bases, with 17 bases between. The CDR3 runs 15 residues. This CDR3 reads CASSYQEFFGGEQFF. CDR3 nucleotide sequence: TGTGCCAGCAGTTACCAGGAGTTCTTTGGCGGTGAGCAGTTCTTC.

Ten or more counts support this clone. The CDR3, as DNA: TGTGCCAGCTCGTCTGGGTATGAGGAGACCTACGAGCAGTACTTC. Translation: CASSSGYEETYEQYF. The chain employs TRBV6-2 or TRBV6-3 and TRBJ2-7; no reliable D call. The ends were cut back, 8 bases at V and 2 bases at J, with 19 bases in the middle. This CDR3 has 15 residues. CDR1 is MNHEY, CDR2 SVGEGT, per germline.

This clone was detected ten times or more. The rearrangement uses TRBV12-5 and TRBJ1-5; D is unclear. Germline loops: CDR1 LGHNT, CDR2 FRNRAP. Trimming shortened V by 3 bases and J by 4 bases, and 10 bases separated the two germline ends. The CDR3 spans 14 residues. In DNA, the CDR3 is TGTGCTAGTGGTTTAGGAGGGTTAAATCAGCCCCAGCATTTT. Its translation: CASGLGGLNQPQHF.

The sample holds one count of this clone. A much larger clone differs from this one at a single base, so this may be a read error. This rearrangement joins TRBV4-1 to TRBJ2-1; D is unclear. V was pared by 0 bases and J by 7 bases, with 4 bases between. CDR3 length: 12 residues. Germline assignment: CDR1 MGHRA and CDR2 YSYEKL. The CDR3 coding sequence is TGCGCCAGCAGCCAAGATGGAAATGAGCAGTTCTTC. Its translation is CASSQDGNEQFF.

This clone occurred many times. The chain combines TRBV3-1 with TRBJ1-6; D gene ambiguous. The CDR3 contains 15 residues. V lost 4 bases to trimming and J lost 7 bases, with 14 bases between them. Germline V gene sequence: CDR1 LGHDT, CDR2 YNNKEL (reference sequence). CDR3 sequence (DNA): TGTGCCAGCAGCCCCTCGGCCGTGGGCAATTCACCCCTCCACTTT. It codes for CASSPSAVGNSPLHF.